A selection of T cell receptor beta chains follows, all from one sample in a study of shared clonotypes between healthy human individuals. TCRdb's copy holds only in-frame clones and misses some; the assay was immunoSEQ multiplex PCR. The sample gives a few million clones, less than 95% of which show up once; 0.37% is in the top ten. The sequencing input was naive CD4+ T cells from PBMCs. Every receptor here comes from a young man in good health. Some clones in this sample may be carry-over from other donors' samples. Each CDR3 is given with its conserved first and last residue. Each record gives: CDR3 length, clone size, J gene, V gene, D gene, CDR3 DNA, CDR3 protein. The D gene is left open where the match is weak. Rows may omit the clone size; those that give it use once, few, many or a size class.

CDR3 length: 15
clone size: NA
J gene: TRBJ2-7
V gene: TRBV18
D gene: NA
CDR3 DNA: TGTGCCAGCTCAATAGGGGCCGTGAGGGGAGACGAGCAGTACTTC
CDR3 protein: CASSIGAVRGDEQYF

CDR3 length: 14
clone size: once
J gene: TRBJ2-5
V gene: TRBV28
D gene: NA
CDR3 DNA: TGTGCCAGCAGGGGCCAAGGGGGGCCCCACACCCAGTACTTC
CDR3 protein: CASRGQGGPHTQYF

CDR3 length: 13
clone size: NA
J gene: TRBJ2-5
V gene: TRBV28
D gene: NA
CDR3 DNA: TGTGCCAGCAGGCCCGGTCAGCAAGAGACCCAGTACTTC
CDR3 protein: CASRPGQQETQYF

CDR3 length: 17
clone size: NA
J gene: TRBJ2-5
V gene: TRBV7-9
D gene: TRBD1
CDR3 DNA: TGTGCCAGCAGCTTAGCGCGCGACAGGGGGCTTGGAGAGACCCAGTACTTC
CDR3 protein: CASSLARDRGLGETQYF

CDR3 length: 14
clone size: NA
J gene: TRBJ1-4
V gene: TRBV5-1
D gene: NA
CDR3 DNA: TGCGCCAGCAGCTTGGGTGGAGTAGACGAAAAACTGTTTTTT
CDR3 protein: CASSLGGVDEKLFF

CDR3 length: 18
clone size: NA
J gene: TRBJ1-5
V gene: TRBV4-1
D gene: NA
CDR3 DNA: TGCGCCAGCAGCCAAGACGCCCCGGAATTTTATAGCAATCAGCCCCAGCATTTT
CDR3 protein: CASSQDAPEFYSNQPQHF

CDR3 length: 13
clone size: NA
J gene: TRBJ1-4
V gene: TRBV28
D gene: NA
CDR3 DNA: TGTGCCAGCAAAGGGGCAGGGGAGGAAAAACTGTTTTTT
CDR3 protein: CASKGAGEEKLFF

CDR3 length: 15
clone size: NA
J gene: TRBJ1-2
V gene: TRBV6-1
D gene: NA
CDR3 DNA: TGTGCCAGCAGTGAAGCAAGGGTTCGTGCCTATGGCTACACCTTC
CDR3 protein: CASSEARVRAYGYTF

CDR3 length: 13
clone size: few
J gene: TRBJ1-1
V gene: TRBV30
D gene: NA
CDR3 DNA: TGTGCCTGGAGTGTTGACCTCAAGGGTGAAGCTTTCTTT
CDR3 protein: CAWSVDLKGEAFF

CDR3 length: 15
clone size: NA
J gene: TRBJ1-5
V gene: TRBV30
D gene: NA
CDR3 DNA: TGTGCCTCATTCCCGCCCGGGGGGGTAAATCAGCCCCAGCATTTT
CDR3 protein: CASFPPGGVNQPQHF

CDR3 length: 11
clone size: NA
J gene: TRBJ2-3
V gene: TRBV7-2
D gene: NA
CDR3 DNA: TGTGCCAGCAGCTTAAGGGATACGCAGTATTTT
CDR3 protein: CASSLRDTQYF

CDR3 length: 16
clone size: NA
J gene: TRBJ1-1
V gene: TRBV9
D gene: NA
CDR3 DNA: TGTGCCAGCAGCGTAGGCCCGGCGGTTGTGAACACTGAAGCTTTCTTT
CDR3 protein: CASSVGPAVVNTEAFF

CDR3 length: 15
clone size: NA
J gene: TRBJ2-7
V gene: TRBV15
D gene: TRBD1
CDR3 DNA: TGTGCCACCAGCAAAAGACAGGGGCGCTCCTACGAGCAGTACTTC
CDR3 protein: CATSKRQGRSYEQYF

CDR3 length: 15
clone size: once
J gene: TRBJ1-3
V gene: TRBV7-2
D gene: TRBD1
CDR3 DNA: TGTGCCAGCAGCGCCGACAGGGGTACTGGAAACACCATATATTTT
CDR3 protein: CASSADRGTGNTIYF

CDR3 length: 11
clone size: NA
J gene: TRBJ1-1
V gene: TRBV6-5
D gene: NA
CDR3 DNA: TGTGCCAGCAGTCAGGTGACTGAAGCTTTCTTT
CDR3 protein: CASSQVTEAFF

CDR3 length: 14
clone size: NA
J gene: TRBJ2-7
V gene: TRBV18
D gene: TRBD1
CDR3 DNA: TGTGCCAGCTCACCACCGTCAGGGGGCTACGAGCAGTACTTC
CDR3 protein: CASSPPSGGYEQYF

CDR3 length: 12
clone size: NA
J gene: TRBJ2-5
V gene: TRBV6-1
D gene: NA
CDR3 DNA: TGTGCCAGCAGTGAGGGCTACAGGACCCAGTACTTC
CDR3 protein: CASSEGYRTQYF

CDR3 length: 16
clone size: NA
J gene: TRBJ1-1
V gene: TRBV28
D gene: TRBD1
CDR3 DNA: TGTGCCAGCAGTTTTCTAGACGGGACAGGGAGCCCTGAAGCTTTCTTT
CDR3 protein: CASSFLDGTGSPEAFF

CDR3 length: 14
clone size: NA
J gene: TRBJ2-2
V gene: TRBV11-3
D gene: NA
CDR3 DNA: TGTGCCAGCAGCTTAGAGTCGAACACCGGGGAGCTGTTTTTT
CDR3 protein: CASSLESNTGELFF

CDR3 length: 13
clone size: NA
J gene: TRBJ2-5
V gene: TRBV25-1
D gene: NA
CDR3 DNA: TGTGCCAGCAGTGAGTCCGGGAAAGAGACCCAGTACTTC
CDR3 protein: CASSESGKETQYF

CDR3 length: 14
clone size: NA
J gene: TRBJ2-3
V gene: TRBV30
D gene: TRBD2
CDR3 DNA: TGTGCCTGGAGTGCCTGGACTAGCGGAGATACGCAGTATTTT
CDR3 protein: CAWSAWTSGDTQYF

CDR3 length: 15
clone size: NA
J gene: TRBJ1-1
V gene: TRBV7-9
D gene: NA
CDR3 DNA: TGTGCCAGCAGCCCCACCGGGACGGTGAACACTGAAGCTTTCTTT
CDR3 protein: CASSPTGTVNTEAFF

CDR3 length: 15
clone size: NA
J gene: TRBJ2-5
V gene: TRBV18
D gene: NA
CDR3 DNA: TGTGCCAGCTCACCCATCGTGGGACTTCAAGAGACCCAGTACTTC
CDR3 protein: CASSPIVGLQETQYF

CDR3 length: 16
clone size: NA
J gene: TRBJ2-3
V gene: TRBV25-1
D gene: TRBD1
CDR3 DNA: TGTGCCAGCAGTAGAACGAACAGGGGGTTTACAGATACGCAGTATTTT
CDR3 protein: CASSRTNRGFTDTQYF

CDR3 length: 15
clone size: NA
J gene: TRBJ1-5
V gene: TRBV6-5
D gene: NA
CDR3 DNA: TGTGCCAGCAGTGCAACAGCTTATAGCAATCAGCCCCAGCATTTT
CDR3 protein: CASSATAYSNQPQHF

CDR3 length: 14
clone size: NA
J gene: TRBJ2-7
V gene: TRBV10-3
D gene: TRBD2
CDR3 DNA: TGTGCCATCAGTTTGGGACTAGCGGCCTACGAGCAGTACTTC
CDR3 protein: CAISLGLAAYEQYF

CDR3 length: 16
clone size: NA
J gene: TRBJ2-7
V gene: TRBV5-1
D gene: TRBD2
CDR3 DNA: TGCGCCAGCAGCGTGGGACTAGCGGGAGGACCCTACGAGCAGTACTTC
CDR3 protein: CASSVGLAGGPYEQYF

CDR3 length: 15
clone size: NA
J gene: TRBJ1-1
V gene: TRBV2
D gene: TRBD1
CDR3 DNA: TGTGCCAGCAGTGGACAGGGCTCCCAAAACACTGAAGCTTTCTTT
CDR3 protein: CASSGQGSQNTEAFF

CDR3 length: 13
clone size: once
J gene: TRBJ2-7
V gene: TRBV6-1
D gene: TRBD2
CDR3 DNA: TGTGCCAGCACGGCGGGAGGGACGGCCGAGCAGTACTTC
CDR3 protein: CASTAGGTAEQYF

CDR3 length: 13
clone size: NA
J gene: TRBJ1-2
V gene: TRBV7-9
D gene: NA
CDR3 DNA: TGTGCCAGCAGCTTAGGGCTCTCACCTGGCTACACCTTC
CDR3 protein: CASSLGLSPGYTF

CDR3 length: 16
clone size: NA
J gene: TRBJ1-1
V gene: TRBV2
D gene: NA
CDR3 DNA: TGTGCCAGCAGTCAAGGCTTGGGGGGTGGGAACACTGAAGCTTTCTTT
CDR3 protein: CASSQGLGGGNTEAFF

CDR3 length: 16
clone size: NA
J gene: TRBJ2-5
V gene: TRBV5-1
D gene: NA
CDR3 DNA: TGCGCCAGCAGCCGTGGGGGGCTAGCGGTACAAGAGACCCAGTACTTC
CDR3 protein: CASSRGGLAVQETQYF

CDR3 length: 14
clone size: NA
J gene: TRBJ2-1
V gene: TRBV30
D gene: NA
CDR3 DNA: TGTGCCTGGAGTAGGGCGGTTTCTTACAATGAGCAGTTCTTC
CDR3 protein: CAWSRAVSYNEQFF

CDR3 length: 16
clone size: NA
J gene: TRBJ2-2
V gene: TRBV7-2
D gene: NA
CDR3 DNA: TGTGCCAGCAGCTTACTAGGGTCTCAGAACACCGGGGAGCTGTTTTTT
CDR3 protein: CASSLLGSQNTGELFF

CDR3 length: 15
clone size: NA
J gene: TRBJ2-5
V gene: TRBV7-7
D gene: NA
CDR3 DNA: TGTGCCAGCAGCTTAGGGTTGGCCGACCAAGAGACCCAGTACTTC
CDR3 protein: CASSLGLADQETQYF

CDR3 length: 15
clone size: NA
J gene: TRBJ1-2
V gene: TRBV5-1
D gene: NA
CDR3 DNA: TGCGCCAGCAGCTTGGGATCCCGGGAAGACTATGGCTACACCTTC
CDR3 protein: CASSLGSREDYGYTF

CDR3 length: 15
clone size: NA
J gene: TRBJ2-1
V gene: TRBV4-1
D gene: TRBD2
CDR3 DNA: TGCGCCAGCAGCCAAGTCGGACTAGTCCCATCTGAGCAGTTCTTC
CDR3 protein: CASSQVGLVPSEQFF

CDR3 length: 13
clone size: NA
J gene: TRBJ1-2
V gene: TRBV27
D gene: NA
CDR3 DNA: TGTGCCAGCAGAACCAGGGGAGACTATGGCTACACCTTC
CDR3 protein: CASRTRGDYGYTF

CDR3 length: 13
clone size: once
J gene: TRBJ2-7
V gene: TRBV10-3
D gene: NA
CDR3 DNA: TGTGCCATCCGACCGGCGAGCTCCTACGAGCAGTACTTC
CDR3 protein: CAIRPASSYEQYF

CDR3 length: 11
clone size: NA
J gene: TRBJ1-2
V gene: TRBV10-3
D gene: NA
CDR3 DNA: TGTGCCATCAGTGTGGGTGGTGGCTACACCTTC
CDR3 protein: CAISVGGGYTF

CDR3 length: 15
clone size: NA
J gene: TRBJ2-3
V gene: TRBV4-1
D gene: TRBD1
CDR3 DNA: TGCGCCAGCAGCCAAGAGCCACAGGGGTCGGATACGCAGTATTTT
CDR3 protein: CASSQEPQGSDTQYF

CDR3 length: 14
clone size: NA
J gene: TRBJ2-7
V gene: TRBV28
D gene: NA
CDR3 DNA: TGTGCCAGCAGTTTAACGGACAGTTCCTACGAGCAGTACTTC
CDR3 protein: CASSLTDSSYEQYF

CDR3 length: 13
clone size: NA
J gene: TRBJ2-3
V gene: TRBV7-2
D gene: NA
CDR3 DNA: TGTGCCAGCAGCTCCGAGCGCACAGATACGCAGTATTTT
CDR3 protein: CASSSERTDTQYF

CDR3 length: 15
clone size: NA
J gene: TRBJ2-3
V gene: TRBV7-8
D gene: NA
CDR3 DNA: TGTGCCAGCAGCTTAAGAGGGGCCTACACAGATACGCAGTATTTT
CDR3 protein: CASSLRGAYTDTQYF

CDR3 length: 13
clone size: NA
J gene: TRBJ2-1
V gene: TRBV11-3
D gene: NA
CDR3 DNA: TGTGCCAGCAGATCACGGGACTCATCAGAGCAGTTCTTC
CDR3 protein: CASRSRDSSEQFF

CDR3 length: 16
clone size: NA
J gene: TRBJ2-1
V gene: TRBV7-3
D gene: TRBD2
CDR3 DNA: TGTGCCAGCAGCTCCCGGACTAGCGGGGACTACAATGAGCAGTTCTTC
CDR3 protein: CASSSRTSGDYNEQFF

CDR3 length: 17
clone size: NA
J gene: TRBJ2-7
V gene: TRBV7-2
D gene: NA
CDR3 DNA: TGTGCCAGCAGCTCCCGAGACGGGACACCGAACTCGGGGGAGCAGTACTTC
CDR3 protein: CASSSRDGTPNSGEQYF